This record concerns one TCR beta chain sequence. Sequencing targeted TCR beta in T cells from blood (CD8+ and CD4+). The multiple sclerosis controls consisted of treatment-naive patients with relapsing-remitting disease, either stable or active. The authors negatively isolated CD8+ and CD4+ T cells and FACS-enriched TEMRA cells. This specimen belongs to a study of CD8 T cells in Susac syndrome. RNA, at about 0.5 to 1 ug, was reverse transcribed with random hexamers. The CDR3 of TCR beta was amplified by immunoSEQ multiplex PCR across 54 Vbeta and 13 Jbeta. TCRdb analysed the immunoSEQ multiplex PCR reads with MiXCR anew, one entry per CDR3 protein. The table shows approximately 220,000 distinct CDR3 sequences, with more than 85% occurring only once. Sequenced material: CD4+ T cells from PBMCs. The TCR sequence derives from a human donor with multiple sclerosis.

CDR3 DNA: TGTGCCATCAGTGTCTTCGGGGGGGGCACAAACGAGCAGTACTTC. It is translated as CAISVFGGGTNEQYF. The rearrangement links TRBV10-3 to TRBJ2-7, with 8 nucleotides matching TRBD2. The CDR3 has 15 residues. Trimming took 4 bases from V and 5 from J; bases not matched to a gene: 10. Germline values: CDR1 ENHRY, CDR2 SYGVKD.